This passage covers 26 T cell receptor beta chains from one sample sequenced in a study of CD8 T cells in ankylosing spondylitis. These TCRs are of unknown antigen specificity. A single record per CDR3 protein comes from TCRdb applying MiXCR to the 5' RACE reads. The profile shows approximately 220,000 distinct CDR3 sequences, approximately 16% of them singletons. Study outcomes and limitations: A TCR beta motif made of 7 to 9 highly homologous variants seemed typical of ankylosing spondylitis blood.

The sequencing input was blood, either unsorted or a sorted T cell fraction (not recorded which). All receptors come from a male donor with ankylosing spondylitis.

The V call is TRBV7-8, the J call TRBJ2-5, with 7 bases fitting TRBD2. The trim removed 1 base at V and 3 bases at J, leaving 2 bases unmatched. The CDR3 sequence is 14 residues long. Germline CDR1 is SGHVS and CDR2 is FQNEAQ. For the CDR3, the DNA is TGTGCCAGCAGCTTAGAAGGACTAGAAGAGACCCAGTACTTC. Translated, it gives CASSLEGLEETQYF.

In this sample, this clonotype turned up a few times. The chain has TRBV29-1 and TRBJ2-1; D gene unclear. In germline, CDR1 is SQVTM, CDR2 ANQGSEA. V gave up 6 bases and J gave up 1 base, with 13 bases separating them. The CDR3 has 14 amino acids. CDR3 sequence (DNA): TGCAGCGTCCTCCGCGGTGGGTCCTACAATGAGCAGTTCTTC. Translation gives CSVLRGGSYNEQFF.

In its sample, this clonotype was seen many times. The DNA of the CDR3 is TGTGCCAGCAGTTTAGCGCGGGAGGTCTACGAGCAGTACTTC. As protein: CASSLAREVYEQYF. The chain couples TRBV28 to TRBJ2-7; 8 bases agree with TRBD2. Germline V CDR1 and CDR2: MDHEN, SYDVKM. CDR3 length: 14 amino acids. After removal of 2 bases from V and 3 bases from J, the junction contained 3 bases not matched to a gene. Using reference TRBV28 and TRBJ2-7 for the parts outside the CDR3, the full variable domain is DVKVTQSSRYLVKRTGEKVFLECVQDMDHENMFWYRQDPGLGLRLIYFSYDVKMKEKGDIPEGYSVSREKKERFSLILESASTNQTSMYLCASSLAREVYEQYFGPGTRLTVT.

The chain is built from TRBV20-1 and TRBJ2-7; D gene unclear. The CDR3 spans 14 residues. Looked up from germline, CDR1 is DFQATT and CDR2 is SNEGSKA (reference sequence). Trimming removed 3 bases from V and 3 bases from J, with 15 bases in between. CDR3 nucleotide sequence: TGCAGTGCTAGTCAGCTCGAATCCCTCTACGAGCAGTACTTC. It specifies CSASQLESLYEQYF.

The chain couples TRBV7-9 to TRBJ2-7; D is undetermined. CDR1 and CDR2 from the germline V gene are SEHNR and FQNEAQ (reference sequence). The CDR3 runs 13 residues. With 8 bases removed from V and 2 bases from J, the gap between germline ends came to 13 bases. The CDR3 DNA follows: TGTGCCAGCGGATTAATGAATGCCTACGAGCAGTACTTC. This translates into CASGLMNAYEQYF.

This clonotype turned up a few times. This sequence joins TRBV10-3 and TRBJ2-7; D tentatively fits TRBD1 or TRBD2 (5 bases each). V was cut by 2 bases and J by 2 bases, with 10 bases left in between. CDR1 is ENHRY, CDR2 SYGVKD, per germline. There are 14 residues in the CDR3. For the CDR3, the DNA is TGTGCCATCAGTGAGACCGGGACCCCCTACGAGCAGTACTTC. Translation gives CAISETGTPYEQYF.

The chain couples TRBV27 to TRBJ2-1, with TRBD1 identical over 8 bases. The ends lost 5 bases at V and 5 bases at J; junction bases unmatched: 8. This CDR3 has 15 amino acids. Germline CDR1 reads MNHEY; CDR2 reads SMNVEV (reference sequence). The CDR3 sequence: CASSLGQGIDNEQFF. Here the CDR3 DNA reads TGTGCCAGCAGTCTCGGACAGGGAATTGACAATGAGCAGTTCTTC.

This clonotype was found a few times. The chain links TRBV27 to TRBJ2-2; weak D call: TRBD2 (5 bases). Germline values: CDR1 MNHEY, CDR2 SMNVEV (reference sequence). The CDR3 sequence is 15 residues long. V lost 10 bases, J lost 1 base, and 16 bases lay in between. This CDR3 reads CATQKLEGNTGELFF. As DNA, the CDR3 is TGTGCCACCCAAAAGCTAGAGGGGAACACCGGGGAGCTGTTTTTT.

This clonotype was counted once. The CDR3 nucleotides are TGTGCCTGGAGTGTAGGAGGGGGCCTCACTGAAGCTTTCTTT. Its protein product is CAWSVGGGLTEAFF. This rearrangement joins TRBV30 to TRBJ1-1; 7 positions match TRBD1. The CDR3 runs to 14 residues. V trimming: 0 bases; J trimming: 4 bases; junction bases outside the gene matches: 5. Per germline, CDR1 GTSNPN and CDR2 SVGIG (reference sequence). Together with reference TRBV30 and TRBJ1-1, the CDR3 gives the full variable domain: SQTIHQWPATLVQPVGSPLSLECTVEGTSNPNLYWYRQAAGRGLQLLFYSVGIGQISSEVPQNLSASRPQDRQFILSSKKLLLSDSGFYLCAWSVGGGLTEAFFGQGTRLTVV.

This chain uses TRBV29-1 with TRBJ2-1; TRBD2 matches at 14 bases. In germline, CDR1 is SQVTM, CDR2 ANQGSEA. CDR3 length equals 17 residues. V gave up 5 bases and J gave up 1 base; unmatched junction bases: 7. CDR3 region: CSVRGTSGRGSYNEQFF. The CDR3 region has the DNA TGCAGCGTTCGAGGGACTAGCGGGAGAGGGTCCTACAATGAGCAGTTCTTC.

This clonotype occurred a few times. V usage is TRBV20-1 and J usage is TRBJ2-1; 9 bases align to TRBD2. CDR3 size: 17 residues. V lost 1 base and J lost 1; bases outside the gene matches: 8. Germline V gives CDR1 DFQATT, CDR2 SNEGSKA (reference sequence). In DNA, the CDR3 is TGCAGTGCTAGAGCGGGACTAGCCTTTCAGTCCTACAATGAGCAGTTCTTC. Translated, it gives CSARAGLAFQSYNEQFF.

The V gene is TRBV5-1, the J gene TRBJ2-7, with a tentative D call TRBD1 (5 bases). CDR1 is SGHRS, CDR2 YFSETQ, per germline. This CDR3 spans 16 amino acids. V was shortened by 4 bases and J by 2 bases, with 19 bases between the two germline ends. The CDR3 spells CASSGLSPDTTYEQYF. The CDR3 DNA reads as TGCGCCAGCAGCGGATTATCCCCGGACACTACCTACGAGCAGTACTTC.

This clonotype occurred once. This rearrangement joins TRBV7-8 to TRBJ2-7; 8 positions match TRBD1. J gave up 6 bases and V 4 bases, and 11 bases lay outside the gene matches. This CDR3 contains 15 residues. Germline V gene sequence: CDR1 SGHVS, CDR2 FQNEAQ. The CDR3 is CASSSPWQGAGEQYF. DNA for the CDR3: TGTGCCAGCAGCTCTCCGTGGCAGGGGGCAGGCGAGCAGTACTTC.

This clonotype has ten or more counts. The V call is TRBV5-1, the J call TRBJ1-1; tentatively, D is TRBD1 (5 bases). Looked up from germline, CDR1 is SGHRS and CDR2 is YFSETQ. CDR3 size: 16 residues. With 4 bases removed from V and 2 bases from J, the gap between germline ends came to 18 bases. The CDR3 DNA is TGCGCCAGCAGCCCCCTGGTGGGAGGGGACAACACTGAAGCTTTCTTT. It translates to CASSPLVGGDNTEAFF.

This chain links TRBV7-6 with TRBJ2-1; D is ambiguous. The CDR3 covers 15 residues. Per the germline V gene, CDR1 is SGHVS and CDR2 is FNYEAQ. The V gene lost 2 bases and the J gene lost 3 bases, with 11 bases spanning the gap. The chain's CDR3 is CASSLLQTLYNEQFF. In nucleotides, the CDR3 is TGTGCCAGCAGCTTACTACAGACGCTCTACAATGAGCAGTTCTTC.

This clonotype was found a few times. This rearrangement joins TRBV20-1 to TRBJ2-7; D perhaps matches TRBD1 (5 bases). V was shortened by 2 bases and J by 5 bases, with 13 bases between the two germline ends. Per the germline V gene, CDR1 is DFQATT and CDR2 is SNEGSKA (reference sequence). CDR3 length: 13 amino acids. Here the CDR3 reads CSARIWGGDEQYF. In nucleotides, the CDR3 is TGCAGTGCTAGAATATGGGGCGGAGACGAGCAGTACTTC.

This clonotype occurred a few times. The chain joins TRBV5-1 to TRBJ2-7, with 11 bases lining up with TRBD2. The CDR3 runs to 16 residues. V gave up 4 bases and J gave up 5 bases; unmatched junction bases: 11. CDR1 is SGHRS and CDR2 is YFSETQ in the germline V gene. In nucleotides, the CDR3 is TGCGCCAGCAGCGGGACTAGCGGAGAGGTCTTTCACGAGCAGTACTTC. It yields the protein CASSGTSGEVFHEQYF. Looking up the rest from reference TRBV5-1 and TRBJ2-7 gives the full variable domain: KAGVTQTPRYLIKTRGQQVTLSCSPISGHRSVSWYQQTPGQGLQFLFEYFSETQRNKGNFPGRFSGRQFSNSRSEMNVSTLELGDSALYLCASSGTSGEVFHEQYFGPGTRLTVT.

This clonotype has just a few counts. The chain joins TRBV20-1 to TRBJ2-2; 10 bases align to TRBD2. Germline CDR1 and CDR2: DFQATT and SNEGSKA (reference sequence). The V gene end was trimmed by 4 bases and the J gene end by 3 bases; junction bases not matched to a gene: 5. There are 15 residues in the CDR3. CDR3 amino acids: CSAKAGTSDTGELFF. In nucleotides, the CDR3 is TGCAGTGCTAAGGCCGGGACTAGCGACACCGGGGAGCTGTTTTTT.

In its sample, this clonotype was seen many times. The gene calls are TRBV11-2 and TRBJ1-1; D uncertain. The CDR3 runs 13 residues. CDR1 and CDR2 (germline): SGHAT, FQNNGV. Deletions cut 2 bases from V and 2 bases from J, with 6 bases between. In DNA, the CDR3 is TGTGCCAGCAGCTTACCCTTCAACACTGAAGCTTTCTTT. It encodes CASSLPFNTEAFF.

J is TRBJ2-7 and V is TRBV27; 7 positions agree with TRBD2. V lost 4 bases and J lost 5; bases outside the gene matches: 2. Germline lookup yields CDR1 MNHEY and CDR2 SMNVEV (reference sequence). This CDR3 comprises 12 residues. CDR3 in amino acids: CASSSSGDEQYF. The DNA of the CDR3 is TGTGCCAGCAGTTCCAGCGGGGACGAGCAGTACTTC.

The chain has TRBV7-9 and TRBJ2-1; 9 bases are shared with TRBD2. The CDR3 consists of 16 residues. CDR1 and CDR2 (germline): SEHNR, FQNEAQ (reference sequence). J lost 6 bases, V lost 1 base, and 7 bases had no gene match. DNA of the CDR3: TGTGCCAGCAGCTTAGTCTCAGCGGGGGGCCCCAATGAGCAGTTCTTC. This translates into CASSLVSAGGPNEQFF.

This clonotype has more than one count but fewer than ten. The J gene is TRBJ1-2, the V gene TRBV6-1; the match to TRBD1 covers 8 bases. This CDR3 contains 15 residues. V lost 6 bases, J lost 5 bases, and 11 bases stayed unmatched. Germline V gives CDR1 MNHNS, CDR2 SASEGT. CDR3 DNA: TGTGCCAGCAGAACCGGGCAGGGGGCTGGGTATGGCTACACCTTC. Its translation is CASRTGQGAGYGYTF.

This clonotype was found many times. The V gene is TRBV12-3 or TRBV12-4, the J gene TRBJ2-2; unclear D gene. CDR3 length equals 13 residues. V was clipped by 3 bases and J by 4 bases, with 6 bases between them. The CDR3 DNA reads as TGTGCCAGCAGTTTTTCTTCCACCGGGGAGCTGTTTTTT. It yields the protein CASSFSSTGELFF.

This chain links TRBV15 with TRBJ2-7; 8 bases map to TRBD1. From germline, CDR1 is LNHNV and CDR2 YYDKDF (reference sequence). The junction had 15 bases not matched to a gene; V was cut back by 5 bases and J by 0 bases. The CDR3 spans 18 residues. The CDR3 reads CATSEGTGSPTLSYEQYF. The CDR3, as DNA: TGTGCCACCAGCGAAGGGACAGGTAGCCCCACGCTCTCCTACGAGCAGTACTTC.

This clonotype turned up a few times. In DNA form, the CDR3 reads TGTGCCAGCATCCTTACAGGTAGCTCCTACAATGAGCAGTTCTTC. Protein: CASILTGSSYNEQFF. The chain combines TRBV5-6 with TRBJ2-1; D might be TRBD1 (5 bases). CDR3 length: 15 residues. CDR1 and CDR2 (germline): SGHDT, YYEEEE. Deletions cut 6 bases from V and 0 bases from J, with 13 bases between.

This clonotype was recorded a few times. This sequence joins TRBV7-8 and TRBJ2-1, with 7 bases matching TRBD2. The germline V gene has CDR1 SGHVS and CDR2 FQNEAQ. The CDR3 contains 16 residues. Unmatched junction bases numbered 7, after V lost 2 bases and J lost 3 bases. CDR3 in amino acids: CASSLLERELYNEQFF. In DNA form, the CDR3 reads TGTGCCAGCAGCTTACTTGAGCGGGAACTCTACAATGAGCAGTTCTTC.